The 30 T cell receptor beta chains below were found in one sample sequenced in a study of blood T cell repertoires in COVID-19 (TCRdb year 2020). Library creation used the immunoSEQ multiplex PCR assay. TCRdb's version of the immuneACCESS table is confined to in-frame rearrangements and falls short of the full clone set. An unresolved V gene accounts for under half of the shortfall where checked; the remainder is of unknown origin. The sample table lists tens of thousands of clones, around 79% of them with a count of one. The top ten constitute 11% to 15% of the sample. The specimen sequenced was peripheral blood. The receptor source for this set is a human donor in a cohort sampled during active COVID-19.

This chain connects TRBV11-3 to TRBJ2-1; D may be TRBD2 (5 bases). Germline V gives CDR1 SGHNT, CDR2 YENEEA. The V end was cut by 6 bases, the J end by 0 bases, with 6 bases between. The CDR3 totals 13 residues. CDR3 region: CASRTSSYNEQFF. The CDR3 coding sequence is TGTGCCAGCAGAACTAGCTCCTACAATGAGCAGTTCTTC.

V usage is TRBV7-6 and J usage is TRBJ2-5, with D perhaps TRBD2 (5 bases). V was cut by 3 bases and J by 7 bases, with 12 bases left in between. This CDR3 has 13 amino acids. Germline lookup yields CDR1 SGHVS and CDR2 FNYEAQ. CDR3 in amino acids: CASSFNEGRTQYF. The CDR3 DNA reads as TGTGCCAGCAGCTTCAATGAAGGGAGGACCCAGTACTTC.

This chain uses TRBV3-1 (or the pseudogene TRBV3-2) with TRBJ2-5; 7 bases line up with TRBD1. This CDR3 comprises 14 residues. The V gene's germline CDR1 is LGHDT and CDR2 YNNKEL (reference sequence). The V gene end was trimmed by 4 bases and the J gene end by 5 bases; junction bases not matched to a gene: 7. CDR3 nucleotide sequence: TGTGCCAGCAGCCCTGACAGGGTCCGGGAGACCCAGTACTTC. This translates into CASSPDRVRETQYF.

This chain's CDR3 is CASSPGGYNEQFF. The CDR3 nucleotides are TGTGCCAGCAGCCCCGGGGGGTACAATGAGCAGTTCTTC. The chain employs TRBV9 and TRBJ2-1, with 7 positions matching TRBD2. Germline lookup yields CDR1 SGDLS and CDR2 YYNGEE. Trimming took 4 bases from V and 4 from J; bases not matched to a gene: 2. The CDR3 has 13 amino acids.

The V and J genes are TRBV5-1 and TRBJ2-5, with a weak D call TRBD2 (5 bases). This CDR3 is built from 14 residues. V lost 0 bases, J lost 5 bases, and 11 bases lay in between. Germline V gene data show CDR1 as SGHRS and CDR2 as YFSETQ. CDR3 DNA: TGCGCCAGCAGCTTGGCCGGGGTTAGGGAGACCCAGTACTTC. Translation: CASSLAGVRETQYF.

CDR3 protein: CASSFLGGDSYEQYF. The CDR3 DNA sequence: TGTGCCAGCAGCTTCCTAGGGGGGGATTCCTACGAGCAGTACTTC. This sequence joins TRBV11-3 and TRBJ2-7; D possibly corresponds to TRBD2 (7 bases). Per germline, CDR1 SGHNT and CDR2 YENEEA. The CDR3 extends over 15 amino acids. V lost 3 bases and J 1 base, leaving 13 bases between the germline ends.

The V gene is TRBV4-1, the J gene TRBJ1-1; D is possibly TRBD1 (6 bases). This CDR3 is built from 17 residues. Germline V gene data show CDR1 as MGHRA and CDR2 as YSYEKL. The V end lost 2 bases, the J end lost 0 bases, and 16 bases lay between the germline ends. The chain's CDR3 is CASSQKETGTLNTEAFF. For the CDR3, the DNA is TGCGCCAGCAGCCAAAAGGAAACCGGGACACTGAACACTGAAGCTTTCTTT.

The sample holds a few counts of this clone. V usage is TRBV4-3 and J usage is TRBJ2-2; TRBD2 matches at 9 bases. Germline values: CDR1 LGHNA, CDR2 YSLEER. CDR3 length equals 16 residues. V lost 4 bases and J lost 3; bases outside the gene matches: 6. Here the CDR3 reads CASSREAGGDTGELFF. CDR3 sequence (DNA): TGCGCCAGCAGCCGAGAAGCGGGAGGCGACACCGGGGAGCTGTTTTTT.

The rearrangement joins TRBV2 to TRBJ2-2, with unresolved D. This CDR3 spans 16 amino acids. Germline CDR1 SNHLY, CDR2 FYNNEI. Trimming stripped 1 base from V and 0 bases from J, with 9 bases between. CDR3 nucleotides: TGTGCCAGCAGTGAAGAAAGACTCCCGAACACCGGGGAGCTGTTTTTT. This sequence encodes CASSEERLPNTGELFF.

CDR3 DNA sequence: TGTGCCAGCAGCTTAGATACAGGGGAGAACACTGAAGCTTTCTTT. As protein: CASSLDTGENTEAFF. This sequence joins TRBV11-3 and TRBJ1-1; 7 bases are a match to TRBD1. The CDR3 consists of 15 residues. Per the germline V gene, CDR1 is SGHNT and CDR2 is YENEEA. V lost 0 bases, J lost 1 base, and 2 bases stayed unmatched.

The chain recombines TRBV6-5 with TRBJ1-1; 8 positions match TRBD1. CDR3 size: 14 residues. Trimming removed 2 bases from V and 7 bases from J; junction bases left unmatched: 6. The germline CDR1 and CDR2 sequences are MNHEY and SVGAGI. Written as DNA, the CDR3 is TGTGCCAGCAGTTACGCCTCAGGACAGGGTGAAGCTTTCTTT. This gives the protein CASSYASGQGEAFF.

The rearrangement uses TRBV2 and TRBJ2-3; D is perhaps TRBD2 (5 bases). V was trimmed by 6 bases and J by 2 bases, leaving 9 bases between them. The CDR3 covers 13 residues. Germline CDR1 SNHLY, CDR2 FYNNEI. The CDR3 nucleotides are TGTGCCAGCAGGAGGGCATTCACAGATACGCAGTATTTT. Encoded protein: CASRRAFTDTQYF. Variable domain in full (rest from reference TRBV2 and TRBJ2-3): EPEVTQTPSHQVTQMGQEVILRCVPISNHLYFYWYRQILGQKVEFLVSFYNNEISEKSEIFDDQFSVERPDGSNFTLKIRSTKLEDSAMYFCASRRAFTDTQYFGPGTRLTVL.

This clone was detected once. This chain uses TRBV5-1 with TRBJ1-5, with D possibly TRBD1 on 6 matching bases. With 4 bases removed from V and 7 bases from J, the gap between germline ends came to 12 bases. Germline CDR1 and CDR2: SGHRS and YFSETQ. The CDR3 totals 13 residues. Written as DNA, the CDR3 is TGCGCCAGCAGCCCCGCAGGGGAGCAGCCCCAGCATTTT. Its protein product is CASSPAGEQPQHF.

The J gene is TRBJ2-1, the V gene TRBV24-1, with 10 nucleotides matching TRBD2. CDR3 length: 17 amino acids. Germline V gene lookup returns CDR1 KGHDR and CDR2 SFDVKD. The junction had 8 bases not matched to a gene; V was cut back by 0 bases and J by 7 bases. CDR3 amino acids: CATSDLSTAGGGNEQFF. CDR3 nucleotides: TGTGCCACCAGTGATTTGTCCACAGCGGGAGGGGGGAATGAGCAGTTCTTC.

This rearrangement joins TRBV5-1 to TRBJ2-7; D unresolved. The CDR3 spans 14 residues. Trimming cost V 5 bases and J 0 bases, with 12 bases left between them. Looked up from germline, CDR1 is SGHRS and CDR2 is YFSETQ. DNA for the CDR3: TGCGCCAGCAGTGAGGTAGGCAGCTCCTACGAGCAGTACTTC. This codes for CASSEVGSSYEQYF.

The chain joins TRBV5-4 to TRBJ2-3; possible D gene TRBD2, 7 bases. The germline V and J ends were trimmed by 4 bases and 2 bases, with 11 bases remaining between them. The CDR3 sequence is 14 residues long. The germline V gene has CDR1 SGHNT and CDR2 YYREEE (reference sequence). As DNA, the CDR3 is TGTGCCAGCAGCGAAGGGGGGGTCACAGATACGCAGTATTTT. Translation: CASSEGGVTDTQYF.

The CDR3 protein is CASSFGGTGSTNEKLFF. CDR3 DNA sequence: TGTGCCAGCAGCTTTGGCGGGACAGGCTCAACTAATGAAAAACTGTTTTTT. The chain carries TRBV7-9 and TRBJ1-4; 8 bases map to TRBD1. V dropped 3 bases and J dropped 0; count of bases not matched to a gene: 6. Germline CDR1 SEHNR, CDR2 FQNEAQ (reference sequence). CDR3 size: 17 residues.

The rearrangement uses TRBV6-2 or TRBV6-3 and TRBJ1-1, with D possibly matching TRBD1 (5 bases). This CDR3 contains 15 residues. Germline CDR1 and CDR2: MNHEY and SVGEGT. With 5 bases removed from V and 5 bases from J, the gap between germline ends came to 18 bases. The chain's CDR3 is CASSGHRIERTEAFF. CDR3 nucleotide sequence: TGTGCCAGCAGTGGGCACAGGATCGAGAGGACTGAAGCTTTCTTT.

The chain carries TRBV5-1 and TRBJ2-7; D not resolved. The V gene's germline CDR1 is SGHRS and CDR2 YFSETQ. V lost 0 bases to trimming and J lost 5 bases, with 12 bases between them. The CDR3 runs to 14 residues. The CDR3 DNA reads as TGCGCCAGCAGCTTGGGAACTCCGTATGACGAGCAGTACTTC. Encoded protein: CASSLGTPYDEQYF.

The J gene is TRBJ2-7, the V gene TRBV7-6; TRBD2 agrees at 12 bases. This CDR3 is 15 amino acids long. V trimming: 5 bases; J trimming: 7 bases; junction bases outside the gene matches: 9. Germline CDR1 and CDR2: SGHVS and FNYEAQ. DNA for the CDR3: TGTGCCAGCAGCCCGCGGACTAGCGGGATGGATGAGCAGTACTTC. Encoded protein: CASSPRTSGMDEQYF.

V usage is TRBV15 and J usage is TRBJ2-2; D is perhaps TRBD2 (5 bases). With 0 bases removed from V and 3 bases from J, the gap between germline ends came to 11 bases. CDR1 is LNHNV and CDR2 is YYDKDF in the germline V gene (reference sequence). The CDR3 contains 16 residues. The CDR3 here is CATSRDLDYYTGELFF. CDR3 DNA: TGTGCCACCAGCAGAGATTTAGACTACTACACCGGGGAGCTGTTTTTT.

This clone was seen a single time. This chain uses TRBV11-2 with TRBJ2-3; TRBD1 aligns across 7 bases. V dropped 8 bases and J dropped 5; count of bases not matched to a gene: 7. This CDR3 contains 13 residues. Germline assignment: CDR1 SGHAT and CDR2 FQNNGV. CDR3 nucleotides: TGTGCCAGCGACGAGAACAGGGGAGATACGCAGTATTTT. This translates into CASDENRGDTQYF.

This clone was recorded a few times. The rearrangement joins TRBV7-9 to TRBJ2-1, with TRBD1 identical over 9 bases. The length of the CDR3 is 15 residues. The V segment lost 5 bases and the J segment 7 bases; nucleotides outside the gene matches: 9. Germline values: CDR1 SEHNR, CDR2 FQNEAQ (reference sequence). CDR3 protein: CASSTLRQGGNEQFF. The CDR3 nucleotides read TGTGCCAGCAGCACACTCAGACAGGGGGGAAATGAGCAGTTCTTC.

CDR3 in amino acids: CASSYIQGSYNEQFF. The CDR3 DNA follows: TGCGCCAGCAGCTATATACAGGGTAGCTACAATGAGCAGTTCTTC. V and J are TRBV5-1 and TRBJ2-1, with D maybe TRBD1 (6 bases). Germline V gene lookup returns CDR1 SGHRS and CDR2 YFSETQ. The CDR3 has 15 residues. The germline V and J ends were trimmed by 3 bases and 3 bases, with 13 bases remaining between them.

The chain combines TRBV29-1 with TRBJ2-5, with a tentative D call TRBD2 (6 bases). Germline V gene data show CDR1 as SQVTM and CDR2 as ANQGSEA. This CDR3 is 14 amino acids long. The V end was cut by 3 bases, the J end by 7 bases, with 18 bases between. The CDR3 reads CSVDWRGGVRTQYF. The CDR3 nucleotides are TGCAGCGTTGATTGGAGGGGCGGCGTGCGGACCCAGTACTTC.

The chain combines TRBV7-2 with TRBJ2-7; tentative D call: TRBD2 (5 bases). The CDR3 is made up of 14 amino acids. Per the germline V gene, CDR1 is SGHTA and CDR2 is FQGNSA. V lost 1 base and J 3 bases, leaving 10 bases between the germline ends. Here the CDR3 reads CASSLGVGGYEQYF. The DNA for the CDR3 is TGTGCCAGCAGCTTAGGGGTAGGAGGCTACGAGCAGTACTTC.

The rearrangement links TRBV15 to TRBJ2-5; TRBD2 matches at 10 bases. Per germline, CDR1 LNHNV and CDR2 YYDKDF (reference sequence). The CDR3 is 19 residues long. V shed 0 bases and J 5 bases; nucleotides not matched to a gene: 15. This CDR3 reads CATSRDESLLAGSLETQYF. The CDR3 DNA reads TGTGCCACCAGCAGAGATGAGAGTCTACTAGCGGGATCTTTGGAGACCCAGTACTTC.

The J gene is TRBJ2-7, the V gene TRBV5-1; 8 nucleotides match TRBD2. Unmatched junction bases numbered 13, after V lost 0 bases and J lost 8 bases. There are 16 residues in the CDR3. CDR1 is SGHRS, CDR2 YFSETQ, per germline. The CDR3 DNA reads as TGCGCCAGCAGCTTGGGGACCGGGACTAGGGGAGAGCAGCAGTACTTC. Protein: CASSLGTGTRGEQQYF.

V gene TRBV15 combines with J gene TRBJ2-5; possibly TRBD1 for D (5 bases). This CDR3 is 14 amino acids long. Trimming shortened V by 0 bases and J by 5 bases, and 10 bases separated the two germline ends. The V gene's germline CDR1 is LNHNV and CDR2 YYDKDF (reference sequence). In DNA form, the CDR3 reads TGTGCCACCAGCAGAGATCTACAGGTGGAGACCCAGTACTTC. Its protein is CATSRDLQVETQYF. The entire variable domain, with the rest obtained from reference TRBV15 and TRBJ2-5, is as follows: DAMVIQNPRYQVTQFGKPVTLSCSQTLNHNVMYWYQQKSSQAPKLLFHYYDKDFNNEADTPDNFQSRRPNTSFCFLDIRSPGLGDTAMYLCATSRDLQVETQYFGPGTRLLVL.

This chain joins TRBV21-1 and TRBJ2-5; TRBD2, the table's D call, lacks a check against the DNA. TRBV21-1 constitutes a pseudogene. The CDR3 contains 14 residues. The CDR3 here is CASSKWGGQETQYF. DNA of the CDR3: TGTGCCAGCAGCAAATGGGGGGGCCAAGAGACCCAGTACTTC.